This TCR beta chain originates from a study of a mutant IDH1 vaccine in newly diagnosed glioma. TCRdb's copy holds only in-frame clones and misses some; the assay was immunoSEQ multiplex PCR. The sample gives 60,000 or so clones, 84% of which show up once; around 7.4% is in the top ten. The CDR3 loop spans 14 amino acids. The V gene's germline CDR1 is SNHLY and CDR2 FYNNEI. The time point: week 5, during vaccination. In every dose of vaccine, 300 ug of mutant IDH1 20-mer peptide was given alongside topical imiquimod. A remark on this clone: Its antigen is unidentified. An end of the junction differs from the germline gene, which may be a read error.

The chain links TRBV2 to TRBJ2-7; maybe TRBD1 (6 bases). The sample consisted of PBMCs, taken from a glioma patient whose treatment included an IDH1 peptide vaccine. The clonotype originates from a woman aged 50 to 60 with glioma. The CDR3 DNA is TGTGCCAGCAGTTTAGTAGGACAGACCTACGGGCAGTACTTC. This translates into CASSLVGQTYGQYF.